The T cell receptor beta chain described here comes from a study of blood T cell repertoires in COVID-19. Study in general: The study drew acute and convalescent COVID-19 samples from the United States, Italy and Spain. Sample material is recorded as cDNA or gDNA derived from T cells, B-cell-depleted T cells, or PBMCs.

Original handling: Estimates of nucleated cell counts were drawn from the amplification of reference gene primers. The table came from immunoSEQ multiplex PCR; TCRdb's copy has only in-frame clones and leaves some out. The D gene and trimming were derived from the DNA, and the V and J assignments and clone size from that table. The sample includes some 250,000 clones, 70% to 90% of them seen just once. V lost 10 bases and J 3 bases, leaving 18 bases between the germline ends. The CDR3 loop spans 14 amino acids. Germline V gene lookup returns CDR1 MNHEY and CDR2 SMNVEV (reference sequence). Sequences were obtained from peripheral blood. The TCR was taken from a woman in her seventies with active or convalescent COVID-19. This chain uses TRBV27 with TRBJ1-1, with D perhaps TRBD1 (5 bases). The CDR3 DNA follows: TGTGCCACCTCAAAGGAGGGGTTCCACACTGAAGCTTTCTTT. Its translation: CATSKEGFHTEAFF.